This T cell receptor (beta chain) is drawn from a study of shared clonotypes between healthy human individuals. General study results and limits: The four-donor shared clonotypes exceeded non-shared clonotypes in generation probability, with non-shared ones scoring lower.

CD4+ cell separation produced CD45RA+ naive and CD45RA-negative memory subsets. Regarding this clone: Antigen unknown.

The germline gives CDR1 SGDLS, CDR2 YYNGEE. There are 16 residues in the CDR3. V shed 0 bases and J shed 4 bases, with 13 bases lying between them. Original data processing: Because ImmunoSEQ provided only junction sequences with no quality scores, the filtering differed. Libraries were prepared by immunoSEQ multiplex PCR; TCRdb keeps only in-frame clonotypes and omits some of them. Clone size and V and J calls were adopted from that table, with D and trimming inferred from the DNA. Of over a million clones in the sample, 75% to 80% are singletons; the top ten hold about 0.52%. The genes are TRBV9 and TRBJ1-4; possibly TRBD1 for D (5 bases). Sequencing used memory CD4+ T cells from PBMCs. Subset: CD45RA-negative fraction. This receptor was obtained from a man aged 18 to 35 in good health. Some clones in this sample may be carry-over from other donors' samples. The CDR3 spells CASSVEPAGLNEKLFF. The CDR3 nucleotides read TGTGCCAGCAGCGTAGAACCAGCAGGGCTTAATGAAAAACTGTTTTTT.